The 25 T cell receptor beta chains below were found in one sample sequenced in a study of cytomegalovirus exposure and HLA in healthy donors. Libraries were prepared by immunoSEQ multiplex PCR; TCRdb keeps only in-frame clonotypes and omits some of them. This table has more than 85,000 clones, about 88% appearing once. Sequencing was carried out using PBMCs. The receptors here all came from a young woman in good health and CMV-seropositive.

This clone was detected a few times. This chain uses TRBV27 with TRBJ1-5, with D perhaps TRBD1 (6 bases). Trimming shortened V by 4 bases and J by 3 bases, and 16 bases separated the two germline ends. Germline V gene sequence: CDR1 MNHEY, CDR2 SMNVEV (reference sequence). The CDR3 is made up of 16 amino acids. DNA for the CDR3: TGTGCCAGCAGTTCGAACAGGGTCTCGATCAATCAGCCCCAGCATTTT. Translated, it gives CASSSNRVSINQPQHF.

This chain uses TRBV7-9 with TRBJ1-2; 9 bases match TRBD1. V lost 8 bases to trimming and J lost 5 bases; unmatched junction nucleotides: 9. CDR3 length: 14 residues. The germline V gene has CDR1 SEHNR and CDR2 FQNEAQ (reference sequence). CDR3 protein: CASSRAGQGYGYTF. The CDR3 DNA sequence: TGTGCCAGCTCCCGTGCGGGACAGGGTTATGGCTACACCTTC.

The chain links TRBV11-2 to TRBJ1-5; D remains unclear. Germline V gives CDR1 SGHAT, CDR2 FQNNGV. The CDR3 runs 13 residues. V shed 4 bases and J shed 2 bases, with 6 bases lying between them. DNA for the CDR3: TGTGCCAGCAGCTCCGGGGGCAATCAGCCCCAGCATTTT. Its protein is CASSSGGNQPQHF.

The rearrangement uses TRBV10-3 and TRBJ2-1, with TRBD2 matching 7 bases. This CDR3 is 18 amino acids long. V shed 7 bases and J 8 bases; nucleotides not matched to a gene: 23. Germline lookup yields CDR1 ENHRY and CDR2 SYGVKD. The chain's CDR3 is CAIKGFLAGATGQDEQFF. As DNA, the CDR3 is TGTGCCATCAAAGGGTTCTTGGCGGGAGCTACCGGGCAGGATGAGCAGTTCTTC.

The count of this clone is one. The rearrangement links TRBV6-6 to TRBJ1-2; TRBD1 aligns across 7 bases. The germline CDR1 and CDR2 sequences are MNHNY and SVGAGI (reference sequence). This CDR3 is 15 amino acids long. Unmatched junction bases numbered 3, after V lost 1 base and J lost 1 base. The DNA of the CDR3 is TGTGCCAGCAGTTACTGGGACAGACTTAACTATGGCTACACCTTC. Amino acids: CASSYWDRLNYGYTF.

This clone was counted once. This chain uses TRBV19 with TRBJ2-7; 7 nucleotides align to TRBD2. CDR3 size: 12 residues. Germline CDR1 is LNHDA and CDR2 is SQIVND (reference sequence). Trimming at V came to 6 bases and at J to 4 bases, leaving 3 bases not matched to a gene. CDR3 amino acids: CASSEGGYEQYF. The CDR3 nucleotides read TGTGCCAGTAGCGAGGGAGGGTACGAGCAGTACTTC. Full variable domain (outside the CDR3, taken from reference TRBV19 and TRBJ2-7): DGGITQSPKYLFRKEGQNVTLSCEQNLNHDAMYWYRQDPGQGLRLIYYSQIVNDFQKGDIAEGYSVSREKKESFPLTVTSAQKNPTAFYLCASSEGGYEQYFGPGTRLTVT.

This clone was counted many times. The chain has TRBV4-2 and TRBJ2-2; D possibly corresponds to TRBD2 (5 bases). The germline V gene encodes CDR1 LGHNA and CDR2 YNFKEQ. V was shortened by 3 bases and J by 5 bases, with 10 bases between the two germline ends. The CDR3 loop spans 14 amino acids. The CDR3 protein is CASSQVLETGELFF. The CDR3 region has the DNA TGTGCCAGCAGCCAGGTACTAGAGACCGGGGAGCTGTTTTTT.

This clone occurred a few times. The CDR3 DNA is TGTGCCAGCAGGACAGATATGGGTGGCTACACCTTC. Its protein product is CASRTDMGGYTF. The rearrangement joins TRBV2 to TRBJ1-2; D perhaps matches TRBD1 (5 bases). This CDR3 has 12 amino acids. The V end lost 6 bases, the J end lost 7 bases, and 12 bases lay between the germline ends. Germline V CDR1 and CDR2: SNHLY, FYNNEI.

The CDR3 loop is CASSLLSSVQETQYF. The CDR3 DNA is TGTGCCAGCAGCTTATTGTCTAGCGTACAAGAGACCCAGTACTTC. The chain couples TRBV11-3 to TRBJ2-5, with a possible D match to TRBD2 (6 bases). The length of the CDR3 is 15 residues. With 2 bases removed from V and 2 bases from J, the gap between germline ends came to 12 bases. Germline CDR1 and CDR2: SGHNT and YENEEA.

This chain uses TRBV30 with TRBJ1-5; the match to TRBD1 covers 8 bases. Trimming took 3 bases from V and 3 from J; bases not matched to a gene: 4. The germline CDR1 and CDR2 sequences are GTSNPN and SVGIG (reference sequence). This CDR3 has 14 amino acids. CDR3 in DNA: TGTGCCTGGAGCGCAGGGGGCTCCAATCAGCCCCAGCATTTT. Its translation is CAWSAGGSNQPQHF.

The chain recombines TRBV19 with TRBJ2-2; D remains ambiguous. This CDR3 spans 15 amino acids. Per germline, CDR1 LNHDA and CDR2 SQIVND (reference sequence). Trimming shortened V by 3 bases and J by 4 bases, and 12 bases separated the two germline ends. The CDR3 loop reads CASSITLGSTGELFF. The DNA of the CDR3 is TGTGCCAGTAGTATTACCCTAGGATCCACCGGGGAGCTGTTTTTT. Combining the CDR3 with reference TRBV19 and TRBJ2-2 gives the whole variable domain DGGITQSPKYLFRKEGQNVTLSCEQNLNHDAMYWYRQDPGQGLRLIYYSQIVNDFQKGDIAEGYSVSREKKESFPLTVTSAQKNPTAFYLCASSITLGSTGELFFGEGSRLTVL.

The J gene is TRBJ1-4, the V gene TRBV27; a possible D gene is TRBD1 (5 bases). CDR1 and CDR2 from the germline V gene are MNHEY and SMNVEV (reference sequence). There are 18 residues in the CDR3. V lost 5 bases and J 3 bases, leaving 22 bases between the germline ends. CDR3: CASSPLGEWGSANEKLFF. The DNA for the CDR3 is TGTGCCAGCAGTCCGTTAGGGGAATGGGGTTCGGCTAATGAAAAACTGTTTTTT.

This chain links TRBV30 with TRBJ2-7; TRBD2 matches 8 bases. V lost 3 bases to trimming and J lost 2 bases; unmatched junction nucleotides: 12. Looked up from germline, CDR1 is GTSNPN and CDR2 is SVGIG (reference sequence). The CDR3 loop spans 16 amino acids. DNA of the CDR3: TGTGCCTGGAGGCCCACTAGCGGACGTTTCACCTACGAGCAGTACTTC. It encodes CAWRPTSGRFTYEQYF.

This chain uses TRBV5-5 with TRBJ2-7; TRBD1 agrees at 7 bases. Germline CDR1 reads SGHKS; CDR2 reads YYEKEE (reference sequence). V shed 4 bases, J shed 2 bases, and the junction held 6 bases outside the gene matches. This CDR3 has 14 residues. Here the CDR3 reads CASSPWTGAYEQYF. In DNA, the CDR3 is TGTGCCAGCAGCCCGTGGACAGGAGCCTACGAGCAGTACTTC.

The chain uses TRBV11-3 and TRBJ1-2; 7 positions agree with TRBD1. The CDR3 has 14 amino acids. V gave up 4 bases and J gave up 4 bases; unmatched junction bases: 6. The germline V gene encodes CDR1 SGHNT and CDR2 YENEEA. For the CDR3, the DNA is TGTGCCAGCAGCTCCGGCAGGGGGGCCTATGGCTACACCTTC. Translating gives CASSSGRGAYGYTF.

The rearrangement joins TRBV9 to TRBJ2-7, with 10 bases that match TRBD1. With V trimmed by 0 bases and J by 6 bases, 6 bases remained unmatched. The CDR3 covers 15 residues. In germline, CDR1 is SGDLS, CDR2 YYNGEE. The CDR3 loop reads CASSVDDRGRVEQYF. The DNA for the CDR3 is TGTGCCAGCAGCGTAGATGACAGGGGGCGCGTCGAGCAGTACTTC.

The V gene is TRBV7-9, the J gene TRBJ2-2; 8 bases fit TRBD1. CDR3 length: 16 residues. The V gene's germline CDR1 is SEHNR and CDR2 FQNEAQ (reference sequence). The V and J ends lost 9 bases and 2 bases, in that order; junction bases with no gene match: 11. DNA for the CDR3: TGTGCCAGTCCGACGAGGACAGGGACTAACACCGGGGAGCTGTTTTTT. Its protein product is CASPTRTGTNTGELFF.

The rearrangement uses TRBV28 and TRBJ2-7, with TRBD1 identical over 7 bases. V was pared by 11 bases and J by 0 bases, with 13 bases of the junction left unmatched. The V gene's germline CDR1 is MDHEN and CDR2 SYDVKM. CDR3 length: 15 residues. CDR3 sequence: CARPPRDSDSYEQYF. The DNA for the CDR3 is TGTGCCCGCCCCCCCCGGGACAGCGACTCCTACGAGCAGTACTTC.

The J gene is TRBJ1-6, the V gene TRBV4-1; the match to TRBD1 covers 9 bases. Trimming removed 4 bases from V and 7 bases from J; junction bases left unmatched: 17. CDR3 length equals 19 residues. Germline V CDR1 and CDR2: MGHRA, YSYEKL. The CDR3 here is CASSPTGGALGHRNSPLHF. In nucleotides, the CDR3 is TGCGCCAGCAGCCCGACAGGGGGGGCTTTGGGACACCGAAATTCACCCCTCCACTTT.

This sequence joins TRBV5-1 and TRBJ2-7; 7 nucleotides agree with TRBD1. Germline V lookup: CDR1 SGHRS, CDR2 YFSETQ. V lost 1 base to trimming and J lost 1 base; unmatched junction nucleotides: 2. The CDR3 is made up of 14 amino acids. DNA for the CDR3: TGCGCCAGCAGCTTGACGACAGGGTCCTACGAGCAGTACTTC. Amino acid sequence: CASSLTTGSYEQYF.

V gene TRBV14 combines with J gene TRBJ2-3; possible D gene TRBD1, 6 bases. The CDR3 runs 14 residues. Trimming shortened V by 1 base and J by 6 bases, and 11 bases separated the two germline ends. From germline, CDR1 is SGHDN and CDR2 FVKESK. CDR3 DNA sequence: TGTGCCAGCAGCCAAGCGGATCAGGGGGATACGCAGTATTTT. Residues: CASSQADQGDTQYF.

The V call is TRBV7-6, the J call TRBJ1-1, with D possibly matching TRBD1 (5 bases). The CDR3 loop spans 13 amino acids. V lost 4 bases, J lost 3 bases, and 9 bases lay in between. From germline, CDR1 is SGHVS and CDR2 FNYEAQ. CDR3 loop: CASSWGEYTEAFF. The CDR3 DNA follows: TGTGCCAGCAGCTGGGGGGAGTACACTGAAGCTTTCTTT.

The CDR3 coding sequence is TGTGCCAGAAGCTTGCGCCTTGGGGCGTGCACAGATACGCAGTATTTT. This encodes CARSLRLGACTDTQYF. This sequence joins TRBV5-3 and TRBJ2-3, with D perhaps TRBD1 (5 bases). TRBV5-3 is known as an ORF, though its function is uncertain. CDR3 length: 16 amino acids. The V gene lost 1 base and the J gene lost 1 base, with 13 bases spanning the gap.

The CDR3 DNA is TGTGCCACCAGCAGAGGAGCCTCTGGAAACACCATATATTTT. As protein: CATSRGASGNTIYF. The rearrangement uses TRBV15 and TRBJ1-3; D gene unclear. The V gene's germline CDR1 is LNHNV and CDR2 YYDKDF (reference sequence). Deletions cut 1 base from V and 0 bases from J, with 4 bases between. This CDR3 is 14 amino acids long.

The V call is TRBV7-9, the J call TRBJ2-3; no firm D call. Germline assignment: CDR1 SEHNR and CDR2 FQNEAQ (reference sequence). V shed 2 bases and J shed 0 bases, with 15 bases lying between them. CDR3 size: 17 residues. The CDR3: CASSLIMSSASTDTQYF. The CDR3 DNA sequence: TGTGCCAGCAGCTTAATTATGTCCAGTGCTAGCACAGATACGCAGTATTTT.